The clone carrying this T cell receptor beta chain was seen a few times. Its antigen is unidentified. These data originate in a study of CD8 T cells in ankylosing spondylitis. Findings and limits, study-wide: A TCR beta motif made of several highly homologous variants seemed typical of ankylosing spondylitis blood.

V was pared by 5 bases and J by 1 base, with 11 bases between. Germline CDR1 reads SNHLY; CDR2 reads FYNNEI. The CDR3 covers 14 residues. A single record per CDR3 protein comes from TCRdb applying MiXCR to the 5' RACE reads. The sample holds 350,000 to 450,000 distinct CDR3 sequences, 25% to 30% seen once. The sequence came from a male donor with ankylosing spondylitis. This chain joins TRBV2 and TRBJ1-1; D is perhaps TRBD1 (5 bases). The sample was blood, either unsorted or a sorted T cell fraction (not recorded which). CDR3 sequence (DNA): TGTGCCAGCAGTTTCGCTCAGGGGAACACTGAAGCTTTCTTT. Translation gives CASSFAQGNTEAFF.